This T cell receptor (beta chain) was sequenced in a study of cytomegalovirus exposure and HLA in healthy donors. General study findings and limits: Later on, an analysis showed TCR association rates differing by HLA locus, with DRB1 the most and HLA-C the fewest.

Primers: 60 Vbeta forward and 13 Jbeta reverse. Measured with immunoSEQ multiplex PCR; TCRdb has only the in-frame clones, and not every one. This repertoire includes 90,000 to 150,000 clones. For this clone: The antigen remains unidentified.

Trimming stripped 0 bases from V and 4 bases from J, with 9 bases between. The germline gives CDR1 MNHEY, CDR2 SVGAGI. This CDR3 has 15 amino acids. Sequenced sample: PBMCs. The rearrangement uses TRBV6-5 and TRBJ1-4; D is uncertain. The receptor was derived from a man aged 18 to 29 in good health and CMV-seronegative. In DNA, the CDR3 is TGTGCCAGCAGTTACTCAGCCAGCGATAATGAAAAACTGTTTTTT. This translates into CASSYSASDNEKLFF.